This entry lists 30 T cell receptor beta chains sequenced from one sample in a study of blood T cell repertoires in COVID-19. The protocol was immunoSEQ multiplex PCR, while the TCRdb copy is restricted to in-frame clones and leaves out a portion. The sample records a few hundred thousand clones, about 90% being singletons. What was sequenced was peripheral blood. The receptors shown here come from a man aged 18 to 35 with COVID-19, enrolled during active disease.

Note on this clone: Relative to the germline gene, one junction end is altered; a read error may explain this. This sequence joins TRBV23-1 and TRBJ2-5, with D perhaps matching TRBD2 (7 bases). TRBV23-1 is noted as an ORF with a role that remains uncertain. The CDR3 consists of 17 residues. DNA of the CDR3: TGCGCAAGCACAGGGCGTAGGTCGGGGGGAGTTTGGGAGACCCAGTACTTC. This sequence encodes CASTGRRSGGVWETQYF.

The rearrangement uses TRBV19 and TRBJ2-1; 10 nucleotides match TRBD2. The V segment lost 7 bases and the J segment 7 bases; nucleotides outside the gene matches: 13. Germline V gives CDR1 LNHDA, CDR2 SQIVND (reference sequence). The CDR3 has 16 amino acids. The CDR3 here is CASKTTGTSDRNEQFF. For the CDR3, the DNA is TGTGCCAGTAAGACTACCGGGACTAGCGATCGGAATGAGCAGTTCTTC. The full variable domain, rest sourced from reference TRBV19 and TRBJ2-1, is DGGITQSPKYLFRKEGQNVTLSCEQNLNHDAMYWYRQDPGQGLRLIYYSQIVNDFQKGDIAEGYSVSREKKESFPLTVTSAQKNPTAFYLCASKTTGTSDRNEQFFGPGTRLTVL.

The chain has TRBV7-9 and TRBJ2-3; weak D call: TRBD2 (5 bases). The CDR3 contains 13 residues. The V end lost 11 bases, the J end lost 4 bases, and 16 bases lay between the germline ends. Germline V gene sequence: CDR1 SEHNR, CDR2 FQNEAQ (reference sequence). The CDR3 DNA reads as TGTGCCGCGTCGTTTCTAGCAGCAGATACGCAGTATTTT. This sequence encodes CAASFLAADTQYF. The full variable domain, its missing parts supplied by reference TRBV7-9 and TRBJ2-3, is DTGVSQNPRHKITKRGQNVTFRCDPISEHNRLYWYRQTLGQGPEFLTYFQNEAQLEKSRLLSDRFSAERPKGSFSTLEIQRTEQGDSAMYLCAASFLAADTQYFGPGTRLTVL.

The DNA of the CDR3 is TGTGCCAGCAGTTTAGTGAACATGAACACTGAAGCTTTCTTT. Its translation is CASSLVNMNTEAFF. The genes are TRBV28 and TRBJ1-1; D call uncertain. Germline CDR1 and CDR2: MDHEN and SYDVKM. The CDR3 contains 14 residues. The V end was cut by 2 bases, the J end by 0 bases, with 7 bases between. The full variable domain, in which reference TRBV28 and TRBJ1-1 provide the parts outside the CDR3, is DVKVTQSSRYLVKRTGEKVFLECVQDMDHENMFWYRQDPGLGLRLIYFSYDVKMKEKGDIPEGYSVSREKKERFSLILESASTNQTSMYLCASSLVNMNTEAFFGQGTRLTVV.

The V and J genes are TRBV6-2 or TRBV6-3 and TRBJ2-1; 13 nucleotides align to TRBD2. V was pared by 0 bases and J by 4 bases, with 0 bases of the junction left unmatched. Germline loops: CDR1 MNHEY, CDR2 SVGEGT. The CDR3 runs 16 residues. CDR3 residues: CASSYSLAGGYNEQFF. The CDR3, as DNA: TGTGCCAGCAGTTACTCACTAGCGGGGGGGTACAATGAGCAGTTCTTC.

The chain couples TRBV15 to TRBJ2-7; D gene ambiguous. V was trimmed by 0 bases and J by 0 bases, leaving 9 bases between them. Germline CDR1 LNHNV, CDR2 YYDKDF (reference sequence). This CDR3 is 15 amino acids long. CDR3 in amino acids: CATSRDAPSSYEQYF. For the CDR3, the DNA is TGTGCCACCAGCAGAGACGCCCCGAGCTCCTACGAGCAGTACTTC.

The V gene is TRBV7-9, the J gene TRBJ2-3; TRBD2 matches at 7 bases. Trimming took 1 base from V and 0 from J; bases not matched to a gene: 4. CDR1 is SEHNR and CDR2 is FQNEAQ in the germline V gene (reference sequence). This CDR3 region has 16 residues. This CDR3 is CASSLGDYSSTDTQYF. The CDR3 DNA is TGTGCCAGCAGCTTAGGGGACTATTCTAGCACAGATACGCAGTATTTT. The full variable domain, in which reference TRBV7-9 and TRBJ2-3 provide the parts outside the CDR3, is DTGVSQNPRHKITKRGQNVTFRCDPISEHNRLYWYRQTLGQGPEFLTYFQNEAQLEKSRLLSDRFSAERPKGSFSTLEIQRTEQGDSAMYLCASSLGDYSSTDTQYFGPGTRLTVL.

V is TRBV7-9 and J is TRBJ2-7, with a possible D match to TRBD2 (6 bases). Trimming shortened V by 8 bases and J by 1 base, and 12 bases separated the two germline ends. Germline assignment: CDR1 SEHNR and CDR2 FQNEAQ (reference sequence). This CDR3 spans 13 amino acids. The CDR3 loop reads CASRAAGSYEQYF. DNA for the CDR3: TGTGCCAGCCGCGCGGCGGGGTCCTACGAGCAGTACTTC.

The rearrangement links TRBV24-1 to TRBJ2-1, with 8 bases aligning to TRBD2. CDR3 length: 18 residues. V shed 2 bases, J shed 4 bases, and the junction held 12 bases outside the gene matches. The germline V gene encodes CDR1 KGHDR and CDR2 SFDVKD. DNA for the CDR3: TGTGCCACCAGTGATTCCGCATCGGGGGGGGCCGGGTACAATGAGCAGTTCTTC. It encodes CATSDSASGGAGYNEQFF.

The chain uses TRBV19 and TRBJ1-1, with TRBD1 as a possible D gene (6 bases). The CDR3 consists of 14 residues. Germline V gene sequence: CDR1 LNHDA, CDR2 SQIVND (reference sequence). V was trimmed by 3 bases and J by 2 bases, leaving 10 bases between them. The CDR3 coding sequence is TGTGCCAGTAGTATTTACAGGGCTAACACTGAAGCTTTCTTT. Protein sequence: CASSIYRANTEAFF.

The rearrangement uses TRBV18 and TRBJ2-7, with a weak D call TRBD1 (5 bases). The CDR3 length is 14 residues. CDR1 is KGHSH, CDR2 LQKENI, per germline. V lost 5 bases, J lost 3 bases, and 14 bases lay in between. CDR3 loop: CASSSKTVSYEQYF. The CDR3 coding sequence is TGTGCCAGCTCAAGTAAGACAGTAAGCTACGAGCAGTACTTC.

This clone appeared once. The V and J genes are TRBV13 and TRBJ2-5, with TRBD1 matching 7 bases. The V and J ends lost 5 bases and 3 bases, in that order; junction bases with no gene match: 9. Germline CDR1 reads PRHDT; CDR2 reads FYEKMQ (reference sequence). The CDR3 totals 15 residues. The CDR3 nucleotides read TGTGCCAGCAGCCCCCGGACAGGAGTTAAAGAGACCCAGTACTTC. Translating it yields CASSPRTGVKETQYF.

The J gene is TRBJ2-7, the V gene TRBV27; the D gene is possibly TRBD2 (5 bases). The CDR3 spans 15 residues. Germline V gene lookup returns CDR1 MNHEY and CDR2 SMNVEV (reference sequence). The V and J ends lost 4 bases and 2 bases respectively, with 15 bases between them. The DNA of the CDR3 is TGTGCCAGCAGTTGGGGTCGCGGGCCCACCTACGAGCAGTACTTC. Protein sequence: CASSWGRGPTYEQYF.

This clone was observed a single time. This chain joins TRBV11-2 and TRBJ1-4; D gene uncertain. This CDR3 contains 15 residues. Trimming took off 5 bases at V and 0 bases at J, with 10 bases between the two ends. The germline V gene has CDR1 SGHAT and CDR2 FQNNGV. CDR3 sequence reads: CASSVPRATNEKLFF. DNA for the CDR3: TGTGCCAGCAGCGTACCTCGAGCAACTAATGAAAAACTGTTTTTT.

J is TRBJ1-4 and V is TRBV3-1 (or the pseudogene TRBV3-2); no firm D call. Deletions cut 5 bases from V and 9 bases from J, with 22 bases between. This CDR3 has 16 amino acids. CDR1 is LGHDT and CDR2 is YNNKEL in the germline V gene (reference sequence). This CDR3 is CASSEATIAFEKKLFF. The CDR3 DNA reads as TGTGCCAGCAGCGAAGCTACGATCGCTTTTGAGAAAAAACTGTTTTTT.

This sequence joins TRBV5-4 and TRBJ2-5, with 13 bases matching TRBD2. The ends lost 4 bases at V and 2 bases at J; junction bases unmatched: 5. The CDR3 has 16 residues. The germline gives CDR1 SGHNT, CDR2 YYREEE (reference sequence). CDR3 sequence: CASSKELAGGQETQYF. Here the CDR3 DNA reads TGTGCCAGCAGCAAGGAACTAGCGGGGGGGCAAGAGACCCAGTACTTC.

The chain joins TRBV27 to TRBJ2-7, with unresolved D. V lost 4 bases and J 5 bases, leaving 18 bases between the germline ends. Germline assignment: CDR1 MNHEY and CDR2 SMNVEV (reference sequence). The CDR3 consists of 15 residues. The CDR3: CASSSTEFAFHEQYF. CDR3 coding DNA: TGTGCCAGCAGTTCCACAGAGTTCGCGTTCCACGAGCAGTACTTC.

J is TRBJ1-4 and V is TRBV6-5; D is uncertain. V dropped 2 bases and J dropped 3 bases, with 10 bases sitting between them. The CDR3 is 15 amino acids. The V gene's germline CDR1 is MNHEY and CDR2 SVGAGI. The CDR3 bases are TGTGCCAGCAGTTACAATGGCTTTGCTAATGAAAAACTGTTTTTT. This sequence encodes CASSYNGFANEKLFF.

The V call is TRBV21-1, the J call TRBJ2-2; TRBD2, the table's D call, was not compared with the DNA. TRBV21-1 is flagged as a pseudogene. The CDR3 extends over 15 amino acids. The CDR3 loop is CASSKGASGEGELFF. The DNA for the CDR3 is TGTGCCAGCAGCAAAGGGGCTAGCGGGGAGGGGGAGCTGTTTTTT.

This clone was seen once. The gene calls are TRBV6-5 and TRBJ1-1; the D is unclear. Trimming left V 4 bases short and J 4 bases short, with 13 bases between. The CDR3 is made up of 14 amino acids. CDR1 is MNHEY and CDR2 is SVGAGI in the germline V gene. The CDR3 loop reads CASSSKLRGTEAFF. The CDR3 bases are TGTGCCAGCAGTTCGAAACTTCGGGGCACTGAAGCTTTCTTT.

The gene calls are TRBV27 and TRBJ1-5; 7 nucleotides agree with TRBD1. Looked up from germline, CDR1 is MNHEY and CDR2 is SMNVEV (reference sequence). The V and J ends lost 3 bases and 6 bases, in that order; junction bases with no gene match: 5. CDR3 size: 14 residues. The CDR3 bases are TGTGCCAGCAGTTTCCACGGACAGGCTCAGCCCCAGCATTTT. Translated, it gives CASSFHGQAQPQHF.

The chain employs TRBV28 and TRBJ2-7; 8 bases line up with TRBD1. The germline V gene has CDR1 MDHEN and CDR2 SYDVKM. J lost 4 bases, V lost 4 bases, and 9 bases had no gene match. This CDR3 has 15 amino acids. CDR3 bases: TGTGCCAGCAGTTACACCGGGACAGGATCTTACGAGCAGTACTTC. Its translation: CASSYTGTGSYEQYF.

The chain carries TRBV11-3 and TRBJ1-1, with TRBD1 matching over 7 bases. Germline assignment: CDR1 SGHNT and CDR2 YENEEA. The CDR3 loop spans 14 amino acids. J was trimmed by 10 bases and V by 0 bases; bases with no gene match: 8. The CDR3, as DNA: TGTGCCAGCAGCTTAGAAGACAGGGATCGACGAGCTTTCTTT. Its translation: CASSLEDRDRRAFF.

This clone was counted between two and nine times. The sample holds other DNA sequences that translate to the same CDR3. V is TRBV7-9 and J is TRBJ2-3; D gene uncertain. Trimming pared 5 bases from V and 2 bases from J, leaving 5 bases between. The CDR3 totals 12 residues. Germline values: CDR1 SEHNR, CDR2 FQNEAQ (reference sequence). The CDR3 reads CASSPSTDTQYF. The DNA of the CDR3 is TGTGCCAGCAGCCCCTCCACAGATACGCAGTATTTT.

V gene TRBV15 combines with J gene TRBJ1-1; D is ambiguous. The CDR3 sequence is 13 residues long. Trimming shortened V by 8 bases and J by 4 bases, and 14 bases separated the two germline ends. Germline lookup yields CDR1 LNHNV and CDR2 YYDKDF (reference sequence). DNA of the CDR3: TGTGCCACCTGCGGGAGGGTCGGCACTGAAGCTTTCTTT. Its translation is CATCGRVGTEAFF.

The chain recombines TRBV20-1 with TRBJ2-1, with 9 positions matching TRBD2. V lost 3 bases and J lost 9; bases outside the gene matches: 9. Germline V lookup: CDR1 DFQATT, CDR2 SNEGSKA (reference sequence). The CDR3 contains 14 residues. The CDR3 here is CSASKRLAAIEQFF. CDR3 in DNA: TGCAGTGCTAGTAAGCGACTAGCGGCTATTGAGCAGTTCTTC.

This rearrangement joins TRBV11-3 to TRBJ2-4; no firm D call. The CDR3 totals 12 residues. The germline V gene encodes CDR1 SGHNT and CDR2 YENEEA. V gave up 0 bases and J gave up 6 bases, with 3 bases separating them. The CDR3 DNA is TGTGCCAGCAGCTTAGATAGAAACATTCAGTACTTC. It yields the protein CASSLDRNIQYF.

The rearrangement links TRBV19 to TRBJ2-4, with 9 bases fitting TRBD2. The junction had 7 bases not matched to a gene; V was cut back by 3 bases and J by 4 bases. The germline gives CDR1 LNHDA, CDR2 SQIVND (reference sequence). The CDR3 totals 16 residues. The DNA for the CDR3 is TGTGCCAGTAGTATTCTAGCTAGCGGGATTAAAAACATTCAGTACTTC. Translated: CASSILASGIKNIQYF.

This clone was recorded once. The chain has TRBV6-5 and TRBJ1-2; maybe TRBD1 (5 bases). The germline CDR1 and CDR2 sequences are MNHEY and SVGAGI. V was pared by 3 bases and J by 1 base, with 6 bases between. This CDR3 is 13 amino acids long. The CDR3 DNA follows: TGTGCCAGCAGTTATGACAGTAACTATGGCTACACCTTC. It specifies CASSYDSNYGYTF.

This chain connects TRBV2 to TRBJ2-3; D may be TRBD1 (5 bases). CDR1 is SNHLY, CDR2 FYNNEI, per germline. This CDR3 is built from 12 residues. Trimming shortened V by 9 bases and J by 4 bases, and 11 bases separated the two germline ends. The CDR3 sequence is CARADRADTQYF. For the CDR3, the DNA is TGTGCCAGGGCTGACAGAGCAGATACGCAGTATTTT.